Each of the 21 T cell receptor beta chains below was sequenced from the same sample in a study of response to subunit inactivated influenza vaccine. Each CDR3 protein is one row after TCRdb ran MiXCR on the RT-PCR reads. Here the sample spans over 800,000 distinct CDR3 sequences, around 20% being singletons. The input for sequencing was PBMCs from blood, taken around 5 days after vaccination. All receptors derive from a man in his fifties who received an inactivated influenza vaccine.

This clonotype was counted only a few times. This chain links TRBV6-5 with TRBJ2-1; a possible D gene is TRBD2 (5 bases). Per the germline V gene, CDR1 is MNHEY and CDR2 is SVGAGI. The CDR3 length is 17 residues. The germline V and J ends were trimmed by 0 bases and 1 base, with 13 bases remaining between them. CDR3 sequence reads: CASSYSDAPGSYNEQFF. The CDR3 nucleotides read TGTGCCAGCAGTTACTCCGACGCACCGGGGTCCTACAATGAGCAGTTCTTC.

This chain joins TRBV4-1 and TRBJ1-3; the D gene is possibly TRBD1 (6 bases). Between the trimmed V and J ends, which lost 1 base and 2 bases, there was a span of 9 bases. The CDR3 spans 15 residues. Germline V gene lookup returns CDR1 MGHRA and CDR2 YSYEKL. The CDR3 DNA sequence: TGCGCCAGCAGCCAAGTAGACAGGCCTGGAAACACCATATATTTT. As protein: CASSQVDRPGNTIYF.

The V gene is TRBV5-6, the J gene TRBJ2-1; 12 positions match TRBD2. Trimming at V came to 4 bases and at J to 8 bases, leaving 10 bases not matched to a gene. This CDR3 is built from 16 residues. Per the germline V gene, CDR1 is SGHDT and CDR2 is YYEEEE. The CDR3 reads CASSRSSGGARDEQFF. CDR3 DNA: TGTGCCAGCAGCCGATCTAGCGGGGGGGCCAGAGATGAGCAGTTCTTC.

This clonotype has at least ten counts. V usage is TRBV20-1 and J usage is TRBJ2-3; 15 nucleotides agree with TRBD2. The junction had 9 bases not matched to a gene; V was cut back by 6 bases and J by 8 bases. CDR1 is DFQATT and CDR2 is SNEGSKA in the germline V gene (reference sequence). CDR3 size: 15 residues. The CDR3 coding sequence is TGCAGTGCGAGGACTAGCGGGAGGGTCCGGGGTACGCAGTATTTT. Its protein is CSARTSGRVRGTQYF.

There are many counts of this clonotype. The genes are TRBV4-3 and TRBJ2-2; 9 positions match TRBD2. With V trimmed by 4 bases and J by 4 bases, 4 bases remained unmatched. Germline V gene data show CDR1 as LGHNA and CDR2 as YSLEER. CDR3 size: 15 residues. This CDR3 reads CASSPSGEGTGELFF. CDR3 sequence (DNA): TGCGCCAGCAGCCCTAGCGGGGAAGGCACCGGGGAGCTGTTTTTT.

The chain links TRBV18 to TRBJ2-1; TRBD2 matches 11 bases. This CDR3 has 15 amino acids. The V and J ends lost 2 bases and 6 bases, in that order; junction bases with no gene match: 3. Germline V lookup: CDR1 KGHSH, CDR2 LQKENI. The CDR3 region is CASSPSTSGGNEQFF. The CDR3 bases are TGTGCCAGCTCACCAAGTACTAGCGGGGGCAATGAGCAGTTCTTC.

DNA of the CDR3: TGTGCCAGCAGCCCAGACCTAGCGGGAGACGAGCAGTACTTC. It codes for CASSPDLAGDEQYF. The chain recombines TRBV7-9 with TRBJ2-7; 10 bases match TRBD2. J lost 5 bases, V lost 5 bases, and 6 bases had no gene match. CDR1 and CDR2 from the germline V gene are SEHNR and FQNEAQ (reference sequence). The length of the CDR3 is 14 residues. Together with reference TRBV7-9 and TRBJ2-7, the CDR3 gives the full variable domain: DTGVSQNPRHKITKRGQNVTFRCDPISEHNRLYWYRQTLGQGPEFLTYFQNEAQLEKSRLLSDRFSAERPKGSFSTLEIQRTEQGDSAMYLCASSPDLAGDEQYFGPGTRLTVT.

This clonotype was detected only a few times. The chain has TRBV10-3 and TRBJ2-1; no clear D. V was shortened by 8 bases and J by 7 bases, with 12 bases between the two germline ends. CDR3 length: 12 amino acids. CDR1 ENHRY and CDR2 SYGVKD come from the germline V gene. CDR3 sequence (DNA): TGTGCCATCGGAACGACCCGTAATGAGCAGTTCTTC. Translating gives CAIGTTRNEQFF.

The table lists this clonotype with many counts. The chain is built from TRBV12-3 or TRBV12-4 and TRBJ2-6; D not certain. CDR3 length equals 13 residues. Trimming cost V 3 bases and J 3 bases, with 3 bases left between them. The CDR3 sequence: CASSFGGANVLTF. Here the CDR3 DNA reads TGTGCCAGCAGTTTCGGTGGGGCCAACGTCCTGACTTTC.

This rearrangement joins TRBV5-8 to TRBJ1-1, with D tentatively TRBD1 (6 bases). The CDR3 covers 14 residues. The germline V and J ends were trimmed by 0 bases and 6 bases, with 12 bases remaining between them. Germline CDR1 is SGHTS and CDR2 is YDEGEE. In DNA form, the CDR3 reads TGTGCCAGCAGCTTGGCCCAGGGGTACGCTGAAGCTTTCTTT. The encoded protein is CASSLAQGYAEAFF.

This clonotype appeared a few times. The chain combines TRBV5-1 with TRBJ2-2; 7 bases fit TRBD2. This CDR3 spans 17 amino acids. Germline-derived CDR1 and CDR2 are SGHRS and YFSETQ. The trim removed 2 bases at V and 2 bases at J, leaving 9 bases unmatched. This chain's CDR3 is CASSFRGSPQNTGELFF. CDR3 in DNA: TGCGCCAGCAGCTTCCGCGGGAGTCCACAAAACACCGGGGAGCTGTTTTTT.

The J gene is TRBJ2-7, the V gene TRBV4-3, with D unclear. V was shortened by 0 bases and J by 3 bases, with 15 bases between the two germline ends. The CDR3 contains 16 residues. The germline V gene has CDR1 LGHNA and CDR2 YSLEER. The CDR3 sequence is CASSQDLSQRIYEQYF. The CDR3 nucleotides read TGCGCCAGCAGCCAAGATTTGTCACAACGGATCTACGAGCAGTACTTC.

This chain uses TRBV5-6 with TRBJ2-2; TRBD2 is a possible D gene (6 bases). V dropped 4 bases and J dropped 0 bases, with 13 bases sitting between them. Germline values: CDR1 SGHDT, CDR2 YYEEEE. This CDR3 is 16 amino acids long. The CDR3 spells CASSTVGGTNTGELFF. The CDR3 DNA is TGTGCCAGCAGCACGGTGGGCGGGACGAACACCGGGGAGCTGTTTTTT. The variable domain in full, completed from reference TRBV5-6 and TRBJ2-2, reads DAGVTQSPTHLIKTRGQQVTLRCSPKSGHDTVSWYQQALGQGPQFIFQYYEEEERQRGNFPDRFSGHQFPNYSSELNVNALLLGDSALYLCASSTVGGTNTGELFFGEGSRLTVL.

This clonotype was picked up a small number of times. This chain links TRBV24-1 with TRBJ1-5; TRBD1 agrees at 8 bases. CDR3 length: 16 residues. Germline V gene data show CDR1 as KGHDR and CDR2 as SFDVKD. The ends lost 5 bases at V and 1 base at J; junction bases unmatched: 6. CDR3 DNA: TGTGCCACCAGTGCTGGACAGGGTGGAAGCAATCAGCCCCAGCATTTT. Protein: CATSAGQGGSNQPQHF.

DNA for the CDR3: TGTGCCAGCAGCTCCTCGCGAAGCTCCTACGAGCAGTACTTC. This gives the protein CASSSSRSSYEQYF. The gene calls are TRBV13 and TRBJ2-7; D remains ambiguous. V was cut by 4 bases and J by 0 bases, with 10 bases left in between. Germline V CDR1 and CDR2: PRHDT, FYEKMQ (reference sequence). The CDR3 sequence is 14 residues long.

The V call is TRBV20-1, the J call TRBJ1-2; a possible D gene is TRBD1 (6 bases). Looked up from germline, CDR1 is DFQATT and CDR2 is SNEGSKA (reference sequence). This CDR3 has 15 amino acids. V lost 5 bases and J lost 3, with 19 bases in between. CDR3 DNA: TGCAGTGCTGCCCGGACAACCCAGGGGTACTATGGCTACACCTTC. Its translation is CSAARTTQGYYGYTF.

This clonotype was seen only a few times. The V gene is TRBV20-1, the J gene TRBJ2-1, with 12 positions matching TRBD2. CDR1 and CDR2 from the germline V gene are DFQATT and SNEGSKA (reference sequence). V lost 3 bases and J lost 9; bases outside the gene matches: 6. CDR3 length: 14 amino acids. Here the CDR3 DNA reads TGCAGTGCTAGCTCTAGCGGGGGGGCGAGTGAGCAGTTCTTC. Its translation: CSASSSGGASEQFF.

This clonotype was observed a handful of times. The chain is built from TRBV2 and TRBJ1-5; D may be TRBD1 (5 bases). Germline CDR1 and CDR2: SNHLY and FYNNEI. Trimming took 7 bases from V and 1 from J, leaving 11 bases between them. This CDR3 spans 14 amino acids. The CDR3 DNA sequence: TGTGCCAGCAACTTAGACAGAAGCAATCAGCCCCAGCATTTT. This sequence encodes CASNLDRSNQPQHF. Combining the CDR3 with reference TRBV2 and TRBJ1-5 gives the whole variable domain EPEVTQTPSHQVTQMGQEVILRCVPISNHLYFYWYRQILGQKVEFLVSFYNNEISEKSEIFDDQFSVERPDGSNFTLKIRSTKLEDSAMYFCASNLDRSNQPQHFGDGTRLSIL.

V gene TRBV7-2 combines with J gene TRBJ1-1; TRBD1 is a possible D gene (6 bases). CDR1 is SGHTA and CDR2 is FQGNSA in the germline V gene. V lost 9 bases and J 3 bases, leaving 14 bases between the germline ends. This CDR3 comprises 13 residues. This chain's CDR3 is CASGGRIYTEAFF. The CDR3 DNA is TGTGCCAGTGGGGGCCGTATATACACTGAAGCTTTCTTT. Complete variable domain (other parts from reference TRBV7-2 and TRBJ1-1): GAGVSQSPSNKVTEKGKDVELRCDPISGHTALYWYRQSLGQGLEFLIYFQGNSAPDKSGLPSDRFSAERTGGSVSTLTIQRTQQEDSAVYLCASGGRIYTEAFFGQGTRLTVV.

This rearrangement joins TRBV6-5 to TRBJ2-7; 7 bases map to TRBD1. With V trimmed by 4 bases and J by 6 bases, 6 bases remained unmatched. The CDR3 spans 13 residues. Germline values: CDR1 MNHEY, CDR2 SVGAGI. This CDR3 is CASSFRGPSEQYF. The CDR3 DNA reads as TGTGCCAGCAGTTTTAGGGGGCCCAGCGAGCAGTACTTC.

This clonotype was observed a handful of times. CDR3 sequence: CASSKTRPNTGELFF. The CDR3 DNA follows: TGTGCCAGCAGCAAAACGAGGCCAAACACCGGGGAGCTGTTTTTT. The J gene is TRBJ2-2, the V gene TRBV3-1; D gene unclear. Trimming pared 5 bases from V and 2 bases from J, leaving 12 bases between. The CDR3 has 15 amino acids. Germline lookup yields CDR1 LGHDT and CDR2 YNNKEL (reference sequence).